The T cell receptor (beta chain) described here comes from a study of blood T cell repertoires in COVID-19. Study-level background: Nucleic acid was either cDNA or gDNA, and it came from T cells, B-cell-depleted T cells, or PBMCs.

Seattle's enrolled individuals joined amid active infection and were then monitored longitudinally. Germline V gives CDR1 MGHRA, CDR2 YSYEKL. The CDR3 covers 13 residues. Trimming took 4 bases from V and 6 from J, leaving 7 bases between them. Data came from immunoSEQ multiplex PCR; TCRdb stores just in-frame clones and leaves some out. The sample has 230,000 or so clones, nearly 90% seen once; the top ten hold approximately 2.1%. The chain uses TRBV4-1 and TRBJ1-6, with a tentative D call TRBD1 (6 bases). The sequence came from a woman aged 55-75 years with COVID-19, enrolled during active disease. The specimen was peripheral blood. The CDR3 spells CASSRDTNSPLHF. The CDR3 DNA reads TGCGCCAGCAGCCGGGACACTAATTCACCCCTCCACTTT.